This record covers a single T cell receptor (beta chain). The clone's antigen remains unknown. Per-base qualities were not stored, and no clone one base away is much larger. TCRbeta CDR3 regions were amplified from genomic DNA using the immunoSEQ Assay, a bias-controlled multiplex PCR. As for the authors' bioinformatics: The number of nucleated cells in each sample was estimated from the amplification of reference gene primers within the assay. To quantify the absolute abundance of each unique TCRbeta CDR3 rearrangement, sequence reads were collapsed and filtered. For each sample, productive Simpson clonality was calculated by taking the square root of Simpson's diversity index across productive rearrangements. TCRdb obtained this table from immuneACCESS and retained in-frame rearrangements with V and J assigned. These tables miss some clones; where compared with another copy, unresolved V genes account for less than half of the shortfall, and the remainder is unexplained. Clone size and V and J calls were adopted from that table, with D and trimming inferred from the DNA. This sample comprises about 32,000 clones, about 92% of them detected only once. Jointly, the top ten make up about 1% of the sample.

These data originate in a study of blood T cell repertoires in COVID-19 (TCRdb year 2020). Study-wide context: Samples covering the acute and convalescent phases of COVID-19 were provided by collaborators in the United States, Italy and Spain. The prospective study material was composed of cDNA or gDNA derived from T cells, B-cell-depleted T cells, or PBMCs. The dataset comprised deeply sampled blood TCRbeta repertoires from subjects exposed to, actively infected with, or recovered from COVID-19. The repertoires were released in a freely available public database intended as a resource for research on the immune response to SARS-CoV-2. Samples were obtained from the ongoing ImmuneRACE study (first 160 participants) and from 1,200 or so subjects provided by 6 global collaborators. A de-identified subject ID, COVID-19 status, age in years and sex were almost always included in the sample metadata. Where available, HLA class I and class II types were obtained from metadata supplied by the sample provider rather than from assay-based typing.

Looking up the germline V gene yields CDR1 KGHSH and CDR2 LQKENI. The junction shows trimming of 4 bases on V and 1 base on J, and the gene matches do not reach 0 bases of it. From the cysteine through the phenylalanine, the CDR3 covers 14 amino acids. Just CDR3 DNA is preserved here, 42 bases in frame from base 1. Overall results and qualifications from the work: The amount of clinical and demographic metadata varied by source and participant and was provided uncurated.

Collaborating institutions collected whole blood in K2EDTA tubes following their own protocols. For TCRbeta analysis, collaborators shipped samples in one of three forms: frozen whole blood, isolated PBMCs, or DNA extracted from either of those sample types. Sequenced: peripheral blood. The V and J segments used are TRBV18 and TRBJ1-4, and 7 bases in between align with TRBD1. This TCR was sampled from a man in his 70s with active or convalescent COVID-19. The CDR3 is CASSRQGTNEKLFF. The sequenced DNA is TGTGCCAGCTCACGACAGGGAACTAATGAAAAACTGTTTTTT.